Here is one TCR beta chain with its context. Its recognized antigen is unknown. Base qualities are missing; no much larger clone stands one base away. The cohort comprised approximately 700 healthy bone marrow donors. At the time of sampling, all cohort members were nominally healthy, though unrecorded immune exposures were likely present. The donor was CMV seronegative and belonged to the group of around 400 seronegative cohort members. A peripheral blood sample was collected from each donor, and TCR beta sequencing was performed on peripheral blood mononuclear cells. Genomic DNA was extracted from the blood cell samples with the Qiagen DNeasy Blood Extraction Kit. These data originate in a study of cytomegalovirus exposure and HLA in healthy donors (dated by TCRdb to about 2017). For the wider study: In an earlier analysis of some 550 of the donors, around 290 Gb of sequence data and 117 million unique TCR beta sequences from some 170 million T cells were reported. About 300 gigabases of sequencing data and tens of millions of unique TCR sequences were included in an early release covering about 600 HLA-typed donors. Among the roughly 400 genotyped donors, approximately 77% belonged to the genetic ancestry cluster associated with self-reported Caucasian donors. The study aimed to test whether cataloging public T cell receptors could reveal signatures of past pathogen exposure. The T cell repertoires of about 700 subjects were profiled by immunosequencing and related to cytomegalovirus serostatus. In addition to the first cohort of roughly 700 subjects, a separate validation cohort of approximately 110 different subjects was used. To predict cytomegalovirus infection status, the study combined high-throughput TCR immunosequencing, statistical association of individual TCRs with disease status, and machine learning. To study patterns of TCR occurrence, a later analysis re-analyzed previously published TCR beta repertoires from 666 donors and added high-resolution HLA genotyping. The later analysis used no new phenotypic data to find candidate immune exposures, relying instead on TCR beta sequences and their occurrence across donors. In an earlier analysis of roughly 540 of the donors, high-throughput TCR beta sequencing was used to judge whether each TCR beta V gene segment behaved as functional or pseudogenic. Donor age, sex, ethnicity and CMV serostatus were collected together with the repertoire data. In a later genetic analysis, genome-wide SNP genotypes for about three fifths of the roughly 670 donors were used, and that subset was treated as a discovery cohort. Every discovery cohort repertoire had been produced on one sequencing platform. HLA typing covered class I and class II loci at four-digit resolution. Typing coverage differed by locus: A, B, C, DRB1 and DQB1 were typed in roughly 629-640 donors, DQA1 in roughly 510, DPA1 in over 600, and DPB1 in just under 490. Four to six DR-DQ haplotypes were handled as single units for association and clustering because linkage in the cohort was strong. On average, around 230,000 unique TCR beta nucleotide sequences were sequenced per donor among 398 genotyped donors of the cohort, with 15% to 20% of those sequences being non-productive. Results the study describes overall, beyond this receptor: Several of the top co-occurrence clusters appeared to be linked to parvovirus B19, influenza, CMV and Epstein-Barr virus, according to a later analysis. In the study, around 150 TCR beta chains were listed as associated with cytomegalovirus. According to a later genetic analysis, donors in an Asian-associated ancestry cluster had fewer N-insertions in productive TCRs than the approximately 670-donor mean. A few of the identified cytomegalovirus-associated TCR beta chains were confirmed in vitro to be specific for cytomegalovirus antigens. In this cohort, only TCR beta chains were sequenced, and detectable features were limited by the absence of alpha or paired-chain data. The sequencing pipeline was judged likely to have produced a cluster of highly shared sequence variants as a technical artifact. The classifier was reported to diagnose cytomegalovirus status with high specificity and sensitivity in both the original and validation cohorts. Assigning TCR associations to individual alleles was difficult when HLA alleles, especially DR and DQ, strongly co-occurred. In an earlier analysis of roughly 500 of the donors, most TCR beta V segments appeared in productive rearrangements about 87% or about 30% of the time, broadly matching IMGT annotations. Most TCR sequences were observed very rarely across donors, whereas some public TCRs were present in many individuals. In a later analysis, HLA-associated TCR beta chains showed more clonal expansion and lower generation probabilities than non-associated chains that were equally common. In a later analysis, around 17,000 TCR beta sequences were associated with specific HLA alleles at a false discovery rate of 0.05. Sequencing depth was assumed to be roughly uniform across donors in the presence/absence analyses, though that assumption may not hold. Correlated functional status among segregating V segments might be attributable to linkage disequilibrium, but an unknown experimental factor could not be ruled out. The earlier analysis of approximately 590 of the donors excluded some 15 rarely observed V segments, including chromosome 9 orphons, because counts were too low. A further reported finding was that TCR beta sequences accurately predicted the HLA-A and HLA-B alleles for most subjects in the first cohort. In a later analysis, TCR association rates were found to vary across HLA loci, with the most associated TCRs seen for DRB1 alleles and the fewest for HLA-C alleles. An association between a missense DCLRE1C variant and V-gene and J-gene trimming of TCR beta chains was found in a later genetic analysis and replicated in an independent cohort. According to a later analysis, most CMV-associated TCR beta chains appeared to be HLA-restricted, and the HLA associations seemed to be driven largely by CMV exposure. For the cohort, immune exposure information was limited to CMV serostatus. The authors suggested that the approach could potentially be generalized to other disease states and immunological phenotypes. Because HLA typing was missing for some donors at each locus, association tests included only the typed subset.

The receptor library was made with the immunoSEQ multiplex PCR assay. The multiplex PCR relied on a mix of 60 forward primers for TCR Vbeta segments and 13 reverse primers for TCR Jbeta segments. A multiplex PCR assay on genomic DNA amplified the CDR3 region of rearranged TCR beta genes. Amplified TCR beta libraries were sequenced as 87-base-pair reads on the Illumina HiSeq System. The authors' analysis ran thus. A later analysis tallied 70 million to 100 million unique TCR beta chains across the approximately 670 repertoires, and around 12 million of those chains were shared by two or more donors. A nearest-neighbor algorithm error-corrected the raw reads and collapsed the reads into unique sequences, merging closely related sequences to remove PCR and sequencing errors. Alignment of CDR3 sequences to IMGT reference sequences was used to assign V, D and J gene segments. Each retained sequence needed at least a six-nucleotide match to both a V gene segment and a J gene segment. A rearrangement was called productive if the CDR3 had no stop codons and remained in frame with V and J, and every other rearrangement was called non-productive. CDR3 was defined according to IMGT convention as the region running from the second conserved V-encoded cysteine to the conserved J-encoded phenylalanine. Sequences without an unambiguous match to a single V gene segment were excluded from the earlier analysis of almost 600 of the donors. In an earlier analysis of approximately 610 of the donors, V segments were called functional above 56.7% productive rearrangements and were called segregating when the between-donor standard deviation exceeded 5%. A statistical classification framework was developed to diagnose cytomegalovirus status using the catalog of TCR beta chain sequences. A later analysis assigned V and J genes by comparing TCR nucleotide sequences with IMGT/GENE-DB human TR gene sequences. A later analysis assigned CDR3 sequences and most-parsimonious VDJ recombination scenarios with the TCRdist pipeline. A later analysis defined each TCR beta chain by its CDR3 amino acid sequence plus V-gene family, and excluded reads lacking a unique V-gene family. As a way to deal with suspected cross-contamination and a sequencing artifact, a later analysis dropped over 550 nucleotide sequences that were highly shared and had low generation probability. In a later analysis, a clonal expansion index was calculated for each public chain from normalized within-repertoire ranks of inferred template counts. In a later analysis, generation probabilities were computed using a VDJ recombination model fitted to out-of-frame rearrangements, and the results were checked against IGoR. In a later analysis, hypergeometric tests were used to score TCR-TCR, TCR-HLA and TCR-CMV co-occurrence, with a repertoire-size bias correction applied to TCR pairs. In a later analysis, false discovery rates were estimated by permuting HLA or CMV assignments 20 times. In a later analysis, co-occurring TCRs were grouped using DBSCAN, and TCRdist sequence similarity was added for clustering within HLA-allele-positive subsets. Repertoires with fewer than 30,000 or more than 120,000 public chains, plus five repertoires with anomalous nucleotide sharing, were excluded from co-occurrence clustering. TCRdb obtained this table from immuneACCESS and retained in-frame rearrangements with V and J assigned. These tables miss some clones; where compared with another copy, unresolved V genes account for less than half of the shortfall, and the remainder is unexplained. Clone size and the V and J calls come from that table; the DNA yielded D and trimming. The sample profile shows 250,000 to 350,000 clones; 80% to 90% of them were found once. Jointly, the top ten make up about 2.3% of the sample.

The clonotype comes from a woman aged 18 to 35 in good health and CMV-seronegative. Material for sequencing was PBMCs.

CDR3 reads: CASSLALGLAGGGEQYF. The nucleotide sequence is TGTGCCAGCAGCTTAGCGCTTGGACTAGCGGGGGGCGGCGAGCAGTACTTC. The sequence joins TRBV7-9 to TRBJ2-7; 14 bases in the middle match TRBD2. The junction shows trimming of 0 bases on V and 6 bases on J, and the gene matches do not reach 7 bases of it. Per the germline V gene (reference sequence), SEHNR is the CDR1 and FQNEAQ is the CDR2. Its CDR3 holds 17 amino acids, cysteine through phenylalanine. Just the 51-base CDR3 DNA is kept, in frame starting at base 1.